This TCR beta chain came from a study of T cell responses to AZD1222 COVID-19 vaccine. Findings and limits, study-wide: There were vaccine-associated CD4 TCRs across spike, dominant at 160-218 and 743-854. Clonal diversity was possibly underestimated, and the donors were mostly white British, with more females. Among those given AZD1222, only five to seven were seropositive at baseline. Every sample of the repertoires postdated the peak T cell response.

V was cut by 4 bases and J by 4 bases, with 11 bases left in between. The CDR3 consists of 14 residues. The germline V gene has CDR1 SGHTA and CDR2 FQGNSA. To note about this clone: What it binds is unknown.

Sequencing was performed with immunoSEQ multiplex PCR; in TCRdb, only in-frame clones are kept and a portion is missing. Among about 150,000 clones, around 83% were seen once, and the ten largest hold about 4.9%. Specimen: peripheral blood, collected 28 days after the second AZD1222 dose. The V gene is TRBV7-2, the J gene TRBJ1-5, with D possibly matching TRBD1 (5 bases). The clonotype originates from an adult who received the AZD1222 COVID-19 vaccine. CDR3 in amino acids: CASSSGLSNQPQHF. The CDR3 DNA sequence: TGTGCCAGCAGCTCGGGACTATCAAATCAGCCCCAGCATTTT.